This T cell receptor beta chain was documented in a study of T cells in Graves' hyperthyroidism and ophthalmopathy. Study outcomes and limitations: Ophthalmopathy prediction by the model preceded onset by a median approximately 6.9 months.

The definition of stable Graves' hyperthyroidism was no ophthalmopathy progression within 18 months. Newly diagnosed hyperthyroidism patients aged 18 to 65 years had disease lasting under 2 months. Patients were excluded for uncontrolled infection, other autoimmune disease, pregnancy or lactation. A word on this clonotype: Its antigen is unidentified.

Authors of the study amplified TCR beta CDR3 regions from RNA transcripts. The HTBI primer set drove a first-round RT-PCR of the TCR CDR3. Via MiXCR, TCRdb re-called the multiplex PCR reads, giving one row per CDR3 protein. The table lists about 300,000 distinct CDR3 sequences, about 15% of them singletons. V lost 0 bases and J lost 4, with 9 bases in between. CDR3 length: 15 residues. Germline V CDR1 and CDR2: SGHAT, FQNNGV. The receptor was isolated from a man under 40 with Graves' hyperthyroidism. The genes are TRBV11-2 and TRBJ2-2; D remains unclear. Sequenced input: blood. The CDR3 DNA reads as TGTGCCAGCAGCTTAGATCTGGGGTTCACCGGGGAGCTGTTTTTT. Translation: CASSLDLGFTGELFF. Variable domain in full (rest from reference TRBV11-2 and TRBJ2-2): EAGVAQSPRYKIIEKRQSVAFWCNPISGHATLYWYQQILGQGPKLLIQFQNNGVVDDSQLPKDRFSAERLKGVDSTLKIQPAKLEDSAVYLCASSLDLGFTGELFFGEGSRLTVL.